The 18 T cell receptor beta chains given below trace back to one sample, sequenced in a study of T cells after yellow fever vaccination. TCRdb reanalysed the 5' RACE reads using MiXCR and keeps one entry per CDR3 protein. The sample gives 550,000 to 750,000 distinct CDR3 sequences, approximately 15% of which show up once; over 13% is in the top ten. Source: PBMCs, taken on the day of the yellow fever booster vaccination. These receptors originate from a man aged 25-40 years who received the YFV17D yellow fever vaccine.

This CDR3 reads CASALRQGNEQFF. The DNA of the CDR3 is TGTGCCAGTGCCTTACGACAGGGGAATGAGCAGTTCTTC. The V and J genes are TRBV19 and TRBJ2-1, with 8 positions matching TRBD1. The CDR3 spans 13 residues. Germline CDR1 reads LNHDA; CDR2 reads SQIVND (reference sequence). J was trimmed by 7 bases and V by 8 bases; bases with no gene match: 7.

V is TRBV28 and J is TRBJ2-1; D is uncertain. Germline CDR1 and CDR2: MDHEN and SYDVKM. Trimming left V 5 bases short and J 9 bases short, with 11 bases between. The CDR3 consists of 12 residues. The chain's CDR3 is CASSVSIGEQFF. CDR3 coding DNA: TGTGCCAGCAGTGTGTCCATCGGTGAGCAGTTCTTC.

CDR3: CSVLGDAPYEQYF. The CDR3 nucleotides read TGCAGCGTCCTAGGGGACGCGCCCTACGAGCAGTACTTC. The rearrangement joins TRBV29-1 to TRBJ2-7, with D perhaps matching TRBD1 or TRBD2 (5 bases each). V was shortened by 6 bases and J by 2 bases, with 14 bases between the two germline ends. Per germline, CDR1 SQVTM and CDR2 ANQGSEA. This CDR3 has 13 amino acids.

This clonotype has only a few counts. The chain is built from TRBV7-2 and TRBJ2-6, with D unclear. Germline CDR1 and CDR2: SGHTA and FQGNSA. Trimming removed 2 bases from V and 0 bases from J, with 8 bases in between. This CDR3 is 16 amino acids long. The CDR3 DNA sequence: TGTGCCAGCAGCTTACTAACCAGCTCTGGGGCCAACGTCCTGACTTTC. Protein sequence: CASSLLTSSGANVLTF. The full variable domain, with the rest looked up from reference TRBV7-2 and TRBJ2-6, is GAGVSQSPSNKVTEKGKDVELRCDPISGHTALYWYRQSLGQGLEFLIYFQGNSAPDKSGLPSDRFSAERTGGSVSTLTIQRTQQEDSAVYLCASSLLTSSGANVLTFGAGSRLTVL.

CDR3 region: CSVSTSGNEQYF. CDR3 coding DNA: TGCAGCGTATCGACTAGCGGGAACGAGCAGTACTTC. The rearrangement joins TRBV29-1 to TRBJ2-7; 11 positions agree with TRBD2. The length of the CDR3 is 12 residues. The germline CDR1 and CDR2 sequences are SQVTM and ANQGSEA. V shed 6 bases and J 5 bases; nucleotides not matched to a gene: 3.

This clonotype was picked up a small number of times. The chain carries TRBV10-2 and TRBJ2-7; D call uncertain. Germline CDR1 is WSHSY and CDR2 is SAAADI. This CDR3 is built from 16 residues. The V gene lost 0 bases and the J gene lost 4 bases, with 16 bases spanning the gap. CDR3 in amino acids: CASSESVWQLTYEQYF. CDR3 nucleotides: TGCGCCAGCAGTGAGTCTGTGTGGCAGTTAACTTACGAGCAGTACTTC.

The genes are TRBV7-9 and TRBJ2-1, with 9 bases identical to TRBD1. V was pared by 2 bases and J by 9 bases, with 8 bases of the junction left unmatched. This CDR3 has 15 residues. Per germline, CDR1 SEHNR and CDR2 FQNEAQ (reference sequence). The CDR3 nucleotides read TGTGCCAGCAGCTTATTGGGGACAGGGTCCAGTGAGCAGTTCTTC. It codes for CASSLLGTGSSEQFF.

This sequence joins TRBV20-1 and TRBJ2-7; D remains ambiguous. Trimming removed 5 bases from V and 5 bases from J, with 16 bases in between. The germline CDR1 and CDR2 sequences are DFQATT and SNEGSKA (reference sequence). This CDR3 is 13 amino acids long. CDR3 residues: CSALFPSRDEQYF. The CDR3 bases are TGCAGTGCTCTATTTCCCTCTAGGGACGAGCAGTACTTC.

This clonotype was counted only a few times. V is TRBV28 and J is TRBJ2-2; 7 bases align to TRBD2. The CDR3 spans 17 residues. V lost 5 bases to trimming and J lost 3 bases; unmatched junction nucleotides: 12. Germline CDR1 is MDHEN and CDR2 is SYDVKM. The CDR3 bases are TGTGCCAGCAGTAGCGGTTTGGCGGGAGAGGACACCGGGGAGCTGTTTTTT. It codes for CASSSGLAGEDTGELFF.

This clonotype has more than one count but fewer than ten. The V and J genes are TRBV25-1 and TRBJ1-1; TRBD1 is a possible D gene (5 bases). This CDR3 spans 15 amino acids. Germline V gene lookup returns CDR1 MGHDK and CDR2 SYGVNS. V was shortened by 3 bases and J by 1 base, with 12 bases between the two germline ends. Here the CDR3 DNA reads TGTGCCAGCAGTGACCCAAACACAGGGAACACTGAAGCTTTCTTT. It codes for CASSDPNTGNTEAFF.

This clonotype was observed a few times. The rearrangement uses TRBV7-2 and TRBJ2-3; the match to TRBD2 covers 8 bases. The germline CDR1 and CDR2 sequences are SGHTA and FQGNSA. The V gene end was trimmed by 3 bases and the J gene end by 9 bases; junction bases not matched to a gene: 5. The CDR3 loop spans 13 amino acids. The CDR3 DNA reads as TGTGCCAGCAGCTTTCCTCAGCGGGGGACGCAGTATTTT. Its protein is CASSFPQRGTQYF.

This chain links TRBV2 with TRBJ2-1, with TRBD2 matching 7 bases. Germline V gene sequence: CDR1 SNHLY, CDR2 FYNNEI. The CDR3 is made up of 15 amino acids. Losses at the gene ends were 2 bases for V and 8 bases for J; bases not matched to a gene: 9. The CDR3 DNA sequence: TGTGCCAGCAGTGAAAACGGACTAGTTTCCGATGAGCAGTTCTTC. It yields the protein CASSENGLVSDEQFF.

The J gene is TRBJ2-7, the V gene TRBV29-1; D perhaps matches TRBD2 (6 bases). This CDR3 region has 13 residues. Trimming pared 4 bases from V and 4 bases from J, leaving 14 bases between. CDR1 and CDR2 from the germline V gene are SQVTM and ANQGSEA. DNA of the CDR3: TGCAGCGTTGGGAGGGAAGGACGGTACGAGCAGTACTTC. Translated, it gives CSVGREGRYEQYF.

A few counts support this clonotype. The chain recombines TRBV5-8 with TRBJ2-5, with 9 bases aligning to TRBD1. Germline V lookup: CDR1 SGHTS, CDR2 YDEGEE. Trimming cost V 5 bases and J 7 bases; bases outside gene matches: 6. The CDR3 runs 13 residues. DNA of the CDR3: TGTGCCAGCAGTTCGGACAGGGGAAGGACCCAGTACTTC. This sequence encodes CASSSDRGRTQYF.

This clonotype was picked up one time. A much larger clone is a single base away; this may be a read error. The chain couples TRBV12-3 or TRBV12-4 to TRBJ1-1; D unresolved. V lost 10 bases and J 6 bases, leaving 18 bases between the germline ends. The CDR3 has 13 amino acids. CDR3 bases: TGTGCCAACAGCCCTGTGGGCTCCTCTGAAGCTTTCTTT. Its protein product is CANSPVGSSEAFF.

This clonotype was found a few times. V and J are TRBV19 and TRBJ1-1, with D unclear. The CDR3 is made up of 14 amino acids. V was shortened by 5 bases and J by 5 bases, with 15 bases between the two germline ends. In germline, CDR1 is LNHDA, CDR2 SQIVND (reference sequence). CDR3 loop: CASSSDWEVTEAFF. The CDR3 DNA follows: TGTGCCAGTAGTTCGGACTGGGAAGTGACTGAAGCTTTCTTT.

The rearrangement links TRBV12-5 to TRBJ2-3; D gene uncertain. The CDR3 totals 15 residues. Germline loops: CDR1 LGHNT, CDR2 FRNRAP. The ends were cut back, 4 bases at V and 1 base at J, with 12 bases in the middle. The CDR3 DNA reads as TGTGCTAGTGGTTCCCCGAGGTTCGGCACAGATACGCAGTATTTT. As protein: CASGSPRFGTDTQYF.

CDR3 protein: CASSFRPYTGELFF. The DNA for the CDR3 is TGTGCCAGCAGCTTTCGGCCGTACACCGGGGAGCTGTTTTTT. V is TRBV7-6 and J is TRBJ2-2, with D unresolved. V was cut by 3 bases and J by 3 bases, with 8 bases left in between. Germline V gene sequence: CDR1 SGHVS, CDR2 FNYEAQ. The CDR3 is 14 residues long.